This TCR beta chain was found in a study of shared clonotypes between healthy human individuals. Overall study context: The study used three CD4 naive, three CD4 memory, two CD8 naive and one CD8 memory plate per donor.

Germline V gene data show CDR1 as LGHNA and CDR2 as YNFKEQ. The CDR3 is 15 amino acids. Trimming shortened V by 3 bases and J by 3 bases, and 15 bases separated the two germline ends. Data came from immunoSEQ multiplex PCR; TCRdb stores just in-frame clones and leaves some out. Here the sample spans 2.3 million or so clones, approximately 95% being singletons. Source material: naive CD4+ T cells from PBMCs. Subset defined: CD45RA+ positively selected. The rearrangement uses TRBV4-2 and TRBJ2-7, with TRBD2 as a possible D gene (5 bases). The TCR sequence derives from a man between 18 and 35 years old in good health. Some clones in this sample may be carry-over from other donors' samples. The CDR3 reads CASSHASFTDYEQYF. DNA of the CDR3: TGTGCCAGCAGCCACGCTAGCTTTACCGACTACGAGCAGTACTTC.